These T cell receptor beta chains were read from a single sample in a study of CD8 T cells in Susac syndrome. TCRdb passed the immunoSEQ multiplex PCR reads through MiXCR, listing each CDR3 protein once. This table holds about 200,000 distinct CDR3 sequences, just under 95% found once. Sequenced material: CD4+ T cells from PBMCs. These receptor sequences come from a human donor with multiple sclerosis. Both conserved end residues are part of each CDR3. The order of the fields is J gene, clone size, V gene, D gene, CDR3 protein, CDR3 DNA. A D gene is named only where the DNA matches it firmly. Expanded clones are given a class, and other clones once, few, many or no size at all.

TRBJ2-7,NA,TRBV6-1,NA,CASSVRQGGPYEQYF,TGTGCCAGCAGTGTCCGACAGGGAGGCCCCTACGAGCAGTACTTC
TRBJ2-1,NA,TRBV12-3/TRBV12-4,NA,CASSLVGGYEQFF,TGTGCCAGCAGTTTAGTCGGGGGCTATGAGCAGTTCTTC
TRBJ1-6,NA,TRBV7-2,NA,CASSLQSVRDSPLHF,TGTGCCAGCAGCTTACAGAGTGTTAGGGATTCACCCCTCCACTTT
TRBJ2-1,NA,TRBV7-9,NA,CASSSPDRWGNEQFF,TGTGCCAGCAGCTCGCCCGACAGGTGGGGCAATGAGCAGTTCTTC
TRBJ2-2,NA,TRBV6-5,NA,CASSPRQVPGELFF,TGTGCCAGCAGTCCCCGACAGGTACCCGGGGAGCTGTTTTTT
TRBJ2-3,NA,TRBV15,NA,CATSRGSTDTQYF,TGTGCCACCTCGAGGGGGAGCACAGATACGCAGTATTTT
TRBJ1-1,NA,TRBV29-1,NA,CSVAGSSVNTEAFF,TGCAGCGTCGCAGGGTCCTCGGTGAACACTGAAGCTTTCTTT
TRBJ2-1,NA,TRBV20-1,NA,CSARDPGGWGSEQFF,TGCAGTGCTAGAGACCCGGGGGGCTGGGGGAGTGAGCAGTTCTTC
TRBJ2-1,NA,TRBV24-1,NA,CATSDQDDSSYNEQFF,TGTGCCACCAGTGACCAGGATGACAGCTCCTACAATGAGCAGTTCTTC
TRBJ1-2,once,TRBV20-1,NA,CMGSGVDGYTF,TGCATGGGGTCGGGAGTCGATGGCTACACCTTC
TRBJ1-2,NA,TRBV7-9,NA,CASSTGPSGYTF,TGTGCCAGCAGCACGGGACCGAGCGGCTACACCTTC
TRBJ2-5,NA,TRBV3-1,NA,CASSPVGQQTQYF,TGTGCCAGCAGCCCGGTAGGGCAACAGACCCAGTACTTC
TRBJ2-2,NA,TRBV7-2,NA,CASSLMASSNTGELFF,TGTGCCAGCAGCTTAATGGCCAGTTCGAACACCGGGGAGCTGTTTTTT
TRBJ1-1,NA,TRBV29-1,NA,CSVSPGAGNTEAFF,TGCAGCGTTAGTCCAGGGGCGGGGAACACTGAAGCTTTCTTT
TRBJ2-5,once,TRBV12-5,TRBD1,CASGLGTDQETQYF,TGTGCTAGTGGTCTCGGGACAGACCAAGAGACCCAGTACTTC
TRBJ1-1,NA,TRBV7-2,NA,CASSLGGSPTEAFF,TGTGCCAGCAGCTTAGGAGGGTCGCCCACTGAAGCTTTCTTT